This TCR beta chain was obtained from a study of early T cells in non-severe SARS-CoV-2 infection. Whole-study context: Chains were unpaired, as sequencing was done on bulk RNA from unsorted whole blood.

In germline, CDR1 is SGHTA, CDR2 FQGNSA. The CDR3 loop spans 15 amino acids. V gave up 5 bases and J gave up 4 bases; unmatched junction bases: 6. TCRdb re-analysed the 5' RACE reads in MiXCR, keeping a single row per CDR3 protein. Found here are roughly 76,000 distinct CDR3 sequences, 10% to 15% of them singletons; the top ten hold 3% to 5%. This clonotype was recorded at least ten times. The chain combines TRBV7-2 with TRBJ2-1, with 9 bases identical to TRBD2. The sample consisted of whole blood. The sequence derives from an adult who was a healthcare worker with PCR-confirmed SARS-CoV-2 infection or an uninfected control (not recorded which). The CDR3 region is CASSLLAGEYNEQFF. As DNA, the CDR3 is TGTGCCAGCAGCCTCTTAGCGGGAGAGTACAATGAGCAGTTCTTC.